This TCR beta chain originates from a study of OX40 agonist ivuxolimab in advanced cancers. Findings and limits, study-wide: In the expanded peripheral T cells, antigen specificity was never determined. CD4+ and CD8+ blood T cells expanded clonally by week 6 at 0.1 to 3.0 mg/kg. Averaged across samples, CD8+ T cells carried more expanded clones than CD4+ did. The study found among the lowest clonal expansion in partial responders at 0.1-3.0 mg/kg.

Measured with immunoSEQ multiplex PCR; TCRdb has only the in-frame clones, and not every one. The table lists fewer than 70,000 clones, around 87% of them singletons, with more than 3% in the top ten. Trimming left V 5 bases short and J 0 bases short, with 16 bases between. Germline assignment: CDR1 KGHSH and CDR2 LQKENI. The length of the CDR3 is 16 residues. In regard to this clone: Antigen unknown.

Sequenced here: CD4+ or CD8+ T cells sorted from blood, sampled in a trial of the OX40 agonist ivuxolimab. The TCR was taken from an adult with an advanced solid tumor such as melanoma, head and neck, liver or kidney cancer. The rearrangement uses TRBV18 and TRBJ1-1; weak D call: TRBD1 (5 bases). This CDR3 reads CASSSSTGDLNTEAFF. The CDR3 DNA is TGTGCCAGCTCATCTTCGACGGGGGATCTGAACACTGAAGCTTTCTTT.